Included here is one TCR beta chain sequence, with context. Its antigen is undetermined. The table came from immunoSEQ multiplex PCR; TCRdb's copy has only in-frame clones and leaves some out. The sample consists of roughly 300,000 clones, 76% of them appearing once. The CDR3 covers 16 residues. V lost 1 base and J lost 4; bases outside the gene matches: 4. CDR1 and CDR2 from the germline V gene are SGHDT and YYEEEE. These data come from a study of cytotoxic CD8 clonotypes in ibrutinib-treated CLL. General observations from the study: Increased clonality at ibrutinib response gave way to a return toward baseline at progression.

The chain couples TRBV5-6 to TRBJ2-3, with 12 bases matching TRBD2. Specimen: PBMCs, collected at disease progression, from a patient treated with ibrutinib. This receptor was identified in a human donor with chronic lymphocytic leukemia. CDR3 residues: CASSLWTSGTADTQYF. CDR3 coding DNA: TGTGCCAGCAGCTTGTGGACTAGCGGGACGGCAGATACGCAGTATTTT. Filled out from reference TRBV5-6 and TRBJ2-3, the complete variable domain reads DAGVTQSPTHLIKTRGQQVTLRCSPKSGHDTVSWYQQALGQGPQFIFQYYEEEERQRGNFPDRFSGHQFPNYSSELNVNALLLGDSALYLCASSLWTSGTADTQYFGPGTRLTVL.